What follows are 27 T cell receptor beta chains derived from one specimen sequenced in a study of tumor and adjacent non-tumor tissue in lung cancer. RNA was extracted from bulk tissue without any cell sorting. The library came from three nested PCR rounds adapted from ARM-PCR protocols. TCRdb recomputed calls from the multiplex PCR reads with MiXCR, one row per CDR3 protein. In the table there are 100,000 to 150,000 distinct CDR3 sequences, 66% of which are singletons. What was sequenced was lung tumor tissue. Every receptor here comes from a man under 40 with non-small cell lung cancer.

The V gene is TRBV12-3 or TRBV12-4, the J gene TRBJ2-1, with D uncertain. The CDR3 spans 14 residues. Trimming left V 3 bases short and J 9 bases short, with 15 bases between. The chain's CDR3 is CASSFGPNPTEQFF. The CDR3 bases are TGTGCCAGCAGTTTTGGTCCCAATCCCACTGAGCAGTTCTTC.

The rearrangement joins TRBV12-3 or TRBV12-4 to TRBJ1-4, with 8 bases fitting TRBD1. The V and J ends lost 4 bases and 3 bases, in that order; junction bases with no gene match: 10. The length of the CDR3 is 17 residues. The CDR3 DNA reads TGTGCCAGCAGTTCAAGCGGGACAGGAGCCTCTAATGAAAAACTGTTTTTT. Translation gives CASSSSGTGASNEKLFF.

The chain uses TRBV12-3 or TRBV12-4 and TRBJ2-5, with D unresolved. The V end was cut by 3 bases, the J end by 5 bases, with 7 bases between. This CDR3 region has 12 residues. Here the CDR3 DNA reads TGTGCCAGCAGTTTGGGCTCGGAGACCCAGTACTTC. Amino acid sequence: CASSLGSETQYF.

The chain joins TRBV7-9 to TRBJ2-5, with TRBD2 matching over 12 bases. Germline CDR1 is SEHNR and CDR2 is FQNEAQ (reference sequence). Trimming removed 1 base from V and 1 base from J; junction bases left unmatched: 1. The length of the CDR3 is 16 residues. For the CDR3, the DNA is TGTGCCAGCAGCTTAGGGGGACTAGCGGGCCAAGAGACCCAGTACTTC. It codes for CASSLGGLAGQETQYF.

In the case of this clonotype: One junction end does not reproduce the germline sequence, and a read error may be involved. This chain joins TRBV29-1 and TRBJ1-2, with a weak D call TRBD1 (5 bases). CDR1 is SQVTM and CDR2 is ANQGSEA in the germline V gene. The CDR3 spans 16 residues. The CDR3 loop reads CSASRANRHPNYGYIF. CDR3 sequence (DNA): TGCAGCGCCTCAAGGGCTAACAGGCACCCTAACTATGGCTACATCTTC.

About this clonotype itself: A much larger clone sits a single nucleotide away, making a read error possible. This CDR3 is missing its conserved last phenylalanine or tryptophan, likely due to a read error. This chain links TRBV25-1 with TRBJ2-2; 8 bases align to TRBD1. The CDR3 totals 16 residues. Germline values: CDR1 MGHDK, CDR2 SYGVNS. Trimming at V came to 6 bases and at J to 1 base, leaving 7 bases not matched to a gene. CDR3 nucleotide sequence: TGTGCCAGCAGCGAGTCCGGGACAGGGAACACCGGGGAGCTGTTTTTA. It yields the protein CASSESGTGNTGELFL.

A remark on this clonotype: This may arise from a read error, as a much more abundant clone is one base away. The chain has TRBV6-5 and TRBJ2-7; D remains unclear. This CDR3 comprises 13 residues. With 7 bases removed from V and 3 bases from J, the gap between germline ends came to 13 bases. Per germline, CDR1 MNHEY and CDR2 SVGAGI. The CDR3 nucleotides read TGTGCCAGCACCCACCACGAGTTCTACGAGCAGTACTTC. Translated: CASTHHEFYEQYF.

In the case of this clonotype: This may be a read error, as it is one base from a much larger clone. The rearrangement links TRBV20-1 to TRBJ1-6, with a weak D call TRBD1 (5 bases). The CDR3 loop spans 13 amino acids. V shed 5 bases and J shed 6 bases, with 11 bases lying between them. Germline loops: CDR1 DFQATT, CDR2 SNEGSKA (reference sequence). In DNA, the CDR3 is TGCAGTGCTCCGTACAGGTCTAATTCACCCCTCCACTTT. It translates to CSAPYRSNSPLHF.

With regard to this clonotype: This may be a read error, as it is one base from a much larger clone. The V call is TRBV12-3 or TRBV12-4, the J call TRBJ2-1; 7 nucleotides line up with TRBD1. CDR3 size: 15 residues. Germline trimming cut 5 bases from V and 7 bases from J; bases unmatched to any gene: 11. In DNA, the CDR3 is TGTGCCAGCAGTCTGCCTAGGACAGGCGAGAATGAGCAGTTCTTC. Translating gives CASSLPRTGENEQFF.

V gene TRBV6-4 combines with J gene TRBJ2-2; 9 positions agree with TRBD1. Germline loops: CDR1 MRHNA, CDR2 SNTAGT. The CDR3 extends over 15 amino acids. Trimming removed 2 bases from V and 7 bases from J; junction bases left unmatched: 5. The CDR3 region is CASSDERQGVGELFF. CDR3 DNA sequence: TGTGCCAGCAGTGACGAAAGACAGGGGGTCGGGGAGCTGTTTTTT.

This clonotype was seen repeatedly, ten times or more. The J gene is TRBJ1-2, the V gene TRBV20-1; 9 bases align to TRBD1. The junction had 10 bases not matched to a gene; V was cut back by 3 bases and J by 8 bases. Germline loops: CDR1 DFQATT, CDR2 SNEGSKA (reference sequence). The CDR3 extends over 14 amino acids. In DNA, the CDR3 is TGCAGTGCTAGCCTGGGACAGGGCTATGGCGGCTACACCTTC. This codes for CSASLGQGYGGYTF.

Worth noting for this clonotype: The junction departs from germline at one end; a sequencing error may be responsible. The chain is built from TRBV7-8 and TRBJ1-1; possibly TRBD1 for D (5 bases). The CDR3 length is 15 residues. CDR1 and CDR2 from the germline V gene are SGHVS and FQNEAQ. CDR3 sequence (DNA): TGTGCCAGTAGCTTATCCGGGGGTTTGAACACTGAAGTTTTCTTT. This translates into CASSLSGGLNTEVFF.

This clonotype was recorded at least ten times. The rearrangement uses TRBV6-5 and TRBJ1-6; 8 bases align to TRBD1. The CDR3 spans 15 residues. V lost 2 bases and J lost 5; bases outside the gene matches: 2. The germline gives CDR1 MNHEY, CDR2 SVGAGI. CDR3: CASSYTTGDNSPLHF. Written as DNA, the CDR3 is TGTGCCAGCAGTTACACGACAGGGGATAATTCACCCCTCCACTTT.

Comment on this clonotype: Sequence at one end of the junction differs from germline and may be a read error. The J gene is TRBJ2-1, the V gene TRBV20-1; TRBD2 aligns across 10 bases. CDR3 length: 15 amino acids. Germline lookup yields CDR1 DFQATT and CDR2 SNEGSKA (reference sequence). The CDR3 DNA reads as TGCAATGCTCCGACCGGGACTAGCGTTCTCCATGAGCAGTTCTTC. Translating gives CNAPTGTSVLHEQFF.

In regard to this clonotype: As the CDR3 is not closed by the conserved phenylalanine or tryptophan, this likely results from a read error. The gene calls are TRBV11-2 and TRBJ2-3; perhaps TRBD2 as D (5 bases). The CDR3 is made up of 16 amino acids. Germline V gene sequence: CDR1 SGHAT, CDR2 FQNNGV. With 5 bases removed from V and 8 bases from J, the gap between germline ends came to 23 bases. Here the CDR3 DNA reads TGTGCCAGCAGCCGGAATAGCGAAAAGTCACCGGGTACGCAGTATTTA. Amino acid sequence: CASSRNSEKSPGTQYL.

This clonotype was found many times. This chain connects TRBV20-1 to TRBJ2-7, with D possibly matching TRBD1 (6 bases). V lost 3 bases and J 2 bases, leaving 14 bases between the germline ends. CDR1 is DFQATT and CDR2 is SNEGSKA in the germline V gene (reference sequence). The CDR3 length is 14 residues. The CDR3 sequence is CSASNDRLTYEQYF. In DNA, the CDR3 is TGCAGTGCTAGTAACGACAGGTTGACCTACGAGCAGTACTTC.

Comments on this clonotype: This may arise from a read error, as a much more abundant clone is one base away. The CDR3 DNA follows: TGTGCCAGCAGCTGGACAGGGAACGAGCAGTGCTTC. The encoded protein is CASSWTGNEQCF. The rearrangement joins TRBV11-1 to TRBJ2-7; TRBD1 aligns across 8 bases. The V gene's germline CDR1 is SGHAT and CDR2 FQDESV (reference sequence). This CDR3 is built from 12 residues. Drawing the rest from reference TRBV11-1 and TRBJ2-7, the complete variable domain is EAEVAQSPRYKITEKSQAVAFWCDPISGHATLYWYRQILGQGPELLVQFQDESVVDDSQLPKDRFSAERLKGVDSTLKIQPAELGDSAMYLCASSWTGNEQCFGPGTRLTVT.

The CDR3 nucleotides read TGCGCCAGCAGCCAAGATATCCAGCGTGGGGTTATACTGAACTCCTACAATGAGCAGTTCTTC. This translates into CASSQDIQRGVILNSYNEQFF. This sequence joins TRBV4-1 and TRBJ2-1; no clear D. The CDR3 contains 21 residues. Germline CDR1 reads MGHRA; CDR2 reads YSYEKL. V shed 0 bases and J shed 0 bases, with 24 bases lying between them.

Concerning this clonotype: It may be a read error: a sequence one base away is much more abundant. Since the CDR3 does not end with the conserved phenylalanine or tryptophan, this likely comes from a read error. The chain has TRBV5-5 and TRBJ1-5, with 8 bases matching TRBD1. The CDR3 contains 17 residues. V was pared by 1 base and J by 7 bases, with 13 bases of the junction left unmatched. The germline CDR1 and CDR2 sequences are SGHKS and YYEKEE (reference sequence). In DNA form, the CDR3 reads TGTGCCAGCAGCTTGAACATAGGGCAGGGGGCTTGGCAGCCCCAGCATTAT. Translating gives CASSLNIGQGAWQPQHY.

Note on this clonotype: Its ends do not fully match the called genes, so a read error is possible. The genes are TRBV4-1 and TRBJ1-2; the D is unclear. The germline CDR1 and CDR2 sequences are MGHRA and YSYEKL. The length of the CDR3 is 17 residues. CDR3 in amino acids: CASSHRTRPQIDYGYTF. The CDR3 DNA reads TGCGCGAGCAGCCATCGCACCAGGCCTCAAATAGACTATGGCTACACCTTC.

This clonotype appeared many times. The V and J genes are TRBV24-1 and TRBJ1-2, with D tentatively TRBD1 (6 bases). CDR1 and CDR2 from the germline V gene are KGHDR and SFDVKD. This CDR3 comprises 13 residues. The V end was cut by 4 bases, the J end by 9 bases, with 14 bases between. The CDR3, as DNA: TGTGCCACCAGTGACCAGGGGAGGGATCGCTACACCTTC. It codes for CATSDQGRDRYTF.

Concerning this clonotype: Compared with germline, one end of the junction differs, possibly owing to a read error. This sequence joins TRBV4-1 and TRBJ2-1; D remains unclear. CDR1 and CDR2 from the germline V gene are MGHRA and YSYEKL. CDR3 length: 15 amino acids. The chain's CDR3 is CASSQEVSSYNDQFF. CDR3 bases: TGCGCCAGCAGTCAAGAAGTGAGCTCCTACAATGACCAGTTCTTC.

By its share, this clonotype is medium-sized (0.01 to 0.1%). The rearrangement uses TRBV5-6 and TRBJ2-6, with 7 bases lining up with TRBD1. J lost 0 bases, V lost 4 bases, and 10 bases had no gene match. The CDR3 extends over 18 amino acids. Germline lookup yields CDR1 SGHDT and CDR2 YYEEEE. The CDR3 DNA reads as TGTGCCAGCAGCCCATTGACAGGGCAGAGCTCTGGGGCCAACGTCCTGACTTTC. Protein sequence: CASSPLTGQSSGANVLTF.

Only a few counts were recorded for this clonotype. This may come from a read error, since a much larger clone is one base off. J is TRBJ1-6 and V is TRBV7-8, with D tentatively TRBD1 (6 bases). CDR3 length equals 15 residues. Looked up from germline, CDR1 is SGHVS and CDR2 is FQNEAQ. The V end was cut by 4 bases, the J end by 10 bases, with 17 bases between. The CDR3 region has the DNA TGTGCCAGCAGCTCCCAGGGGTGCTCAACCTCACCCCTCCACTTT. Protein sequence: CASSSQGCSTSPLHF. Looking up the rest from reference TRBV7-8 and TRBJ1-6 gives the full variable domain: GAGVSQSPRYKVAKRGQDVALRCDPISGHVSLFWYQQALGQGPEFLTYFQNEAQLDKSGLPSDRFFAERPEGSVSTLKIQRTQQEDSAVYLCASSSQGCSTSPLHFGNGTRLTVT.

Only a few counts were recorded for this clonotype. CDR3: CASRSGGKGYTF. The CDR3 DNA reads as TGTGCCAGCAGATCAGGGGGCAAAGGCTACACCTTC. The rearrangement joins TRBV12-3 or TRBV12-4 to TRBJ1-2, with 8 bases fitting TRBD1. V lost 6 bases and J lost 8; bases outside the gene matches: 5. This CDR3 is built from 12 residues.

A word on this clonotype: The junction shows a germline mismatch at one end, possibly a read error. The rearrangement links TRBV6-5 to TRBJ1-5; D is ambiguous. Germline values: CDR1 MNHEY, CDR2 SVGAGI. The CDR3 sequence is 12 residues long. In nucleotides, the CDR3 is TGTGCCAGCAGTTTTCCCAATCAGTCCCAGCATTTT. Translated, it gives CASSFPNQSQHF.

In regard to this clonotype: Given a much more abundant clone one base away, this may be a read error. The V gene is TRBV24-1, the J gene TRBJ2-1, with 14 bases aligning to TRBD2. Germline loops: CDR1 KGHDR, CDR2 SFDVKD. There are 16 residues in the CDR3. DNA for the CDR3: TGTGCCACCAGTCATTTGGGGACTAGCGGGGGCAATGAGCAGTTCTTC. Amino acids: CATSHLGTSGGNEQFF.